Each of the 9 T cell receptor beta chains below was sequenced from the same sample in a study of T cell responses to AZD1222 COVID-19 vaccine. The repertoire was sequenced with immunoSEQ multiplex PCR; TCRdb's copy has only in-frame clones and lacks some. This table has 150,000 or so clones, less than 90% appearing once. This material consisted of peripheral blood, taken after recovery from COVID-19. These TCRs come from an adult who had recovered from COVID-19.

The V gene is TRBV25-1, the J gene TRBJ1-5; no reliable D call. Germline V lookup: CDR1 MGHDK, CDR2 SYGVNS. V lost 1 base, J lost 2 bases, and 18 bases lay in between. This CDR3 comprises 18 residues. For the CDR3, the DNA is TGTGCCAGCAGTGAATTTGATTGGGCCTCGTCGGGCAATCAGCCCCAGCATTTT. Translated, it gives CASSEFDWASSGNQPQHF. The entire variable domain, with the rest obtained from reference TRBV25-1 and TRBJ1-5, is as follows: EADIYQTPRYLVIGTGKKITLECSQTMGHDKMYWYQQDPGMELHLIHYSYGVNSTEKGDLSSESTVSRIRTEHFPLTLESARPSHTSQYLCASSEFDWASSGNQPQHFGDGTRLSIL.

The chain joins TRBV28 to TRBJ2-3; D might be TRBD1 (6 bases). CDR3 length equals 14 residues. Germline V lookup: CDR1 MDHEN, CDR2 SYDVKM. The V gene lost 8 bases and the J gene lost 0 bases, with 12 bases spanning the gap. This chain's CDR3 is CASRQGTSTDTQYF. CDR3 nucleotide sequence: TGTGCCAGCCGTCAGGGGACGAGCACAGATACGCAGTATTTT.

The chain has TRBV11-3 and TRBJ2-2; 9 bases are a match to TRBD1. The V gene's germline CDR1 is SGHNT and CDR2 YENEEA. V was pared by 7 bases and J by 1 base, with 4 bases of the junction left unmatched. The CDR3 is 15 amino acids. CDR3 DNA sequence: TGTGCCAGCACCCTGGGACAGGGGAACACCGGGGAGCTGTTTTTT. Translating it yields CASTLGQGNTGELFF.

The chain uses TRBV4-3 and TRBJ1-5; tentatively, D is TRBD1 (5 bases). V dropped 2 bases and J dropped 7 bases, with 12 bases sitting between them. Germline lookup yields CDR1 LGHNA and CDR2 YSLEER. This CDR3 has 14 amino acids. CDR3 coding DNA: TGCGCCAGCAGCCAAACAGGAGGGCGGCAGCCCCAGCATTTT. Encoded protein: CASSQTGGRQPQHF.

The rearrangement uses TRBV9 and TRBJ1-2; tentative D call: TRBD1 (5 bases). V lost 0 bases, J lost 4 bases, and 13 bases lay in between. Germline V lookup: CDR1 SGDLS, CDR2 YYNGEE. CDR3 length: 15 amino acids. Here the CDR3 reads CASSVDGRGPYGYTF. In nucleotides, the CDR3 is TGTGCCAGCAGCGTAGATGGAAGGGGCCCCTATGGCTACACCTTC.

The rearrangement links TRBV29-1 to TRBJ2-1, with 12 positions matching TRBD2. J lost 6 bases, V lost 1 base, and 1 base had no gene match. Germline values: CDR1 SQVTM, CDR2 ANQGSEA. The CDR3 runs 14 residues. The CDR3 DNA follows: TGCAGCGTTGAAGGGACTAGCGGGGCCAATGAGCAGTTCTTC. Amino acids: CSVEGTSGANEQFF.

On this clone: The junction differs from germline at one of its ends, possibly a read error. The chain carries TRBV2 and TRBJ2-7; 9 bases map to TRBD1. The CDR3 extends over 14 amino acids. Germline CDR1 SNHLY, CDR2 FYNNEI. The CDR3 loop is CASREGTGSYEQYF. In nucleotides, the CDR3 is TGTGCCAGCAGGGAAGGGACAGGGTCCTACGAGCAGTACTTC.

The CDR3 reads CASSPGTGARPNTEAFF. For the CDR3, the DNA is TGCGCCAGCAGTCCCGGGACAGGAGCCCGGCCGAACACTGAAGCTTTCTTT. The V and J genes are TRBV5-1 and TRBJ1-1; the match to TRBD1 covers 8 bases. V was pared by 5 bases and J by 1 base, with 13 bases of the junction left unmatched. Per germline, CDR1 SGHRS and CDR2 YFSETQ. This CDR3 region has 17 residues.

This clone was detected once. The rearrangement links TRBV7-2 to TRBJ1-1; possibly TRBD1 for D (6 bases). CDR3 length: 15 residues. CDR1 SGHTA and CDR2 FQGNSA come from the germline V gene. The V and J ends lost 2 bases and 3 bases respectively, with 13 bases between them. CDR3 loop: CASSLWGARDTEAFF. CDR3 DNA sequence: TGTGCCAGCAGCTTATGGGGGGCCAGGGACACTGAAGCTTTCTTT.